These 9 T cell receptor beta chains were all obtained from the same sample, sequenced in a study of cytomegalovirus exposure and HLA in healthy donors (dated by TCRdb to 2015 to 2018). Libraries were made using the immunoSEQ multiplex PCR assay. For the multiplex PCR, a mixture combining 60 forward primers for TCR Vbeta segments and 13 reverse primers for TCR Jbeta segments was used. TCRdb limited this immuneACCESS table to in-frame rearrangements with V and J called. A share of clones is missing; checked studies link under half to unresolved V genes, and the rest is unexplained. This sample gives about 77,000 clones in total; 70% to 80% of them show up just once. The ten largest make up under 4% of the sample. Sequenced sample: PBMCs. The receptors here all came from a middle-aged man in good health and CMV-seronegative.

The CDR3 region is CASSVTYNEQFF. The CDR3 DNA sequence: TGTGCCAGCAGTGTAACCTACAATGAGCAGTTCTTC. The chain carries TRBV6-1 and TRBJ2-1; D gene unclear. This CDR3 region has 12 residues. Germline V gives CDR1 MNHNS, CDR2 SASEGT. V was shortened by 4 bases and J by 2 bases, with 3 bases between the two germline ends.

The sample holds a few counts of this clone. This chain uses TRBV5-4 with TRBJ1-4, with 10 bases lining up with TRBD1. V lost 3 bases to trimming and J lost 8 bases; unmatched junction nucleotides: 7. This CDR3 comprises 15 residues. Germline V CDR1 and CDR2: SGHNT, YYREEE (reference sequence). The chain's CDR3 is CASSSPGQGEEKLFF. The CDR3 DNA reads as TGTGCCAGCAGCTCTCCTGGACAGGGGGAAGAAAAACTGTTTTTT.

The CDR3 protein is CASGRGTEAFF. In DNA form, the CDR3 reads TGCGCCAGCGGGAGGGGCACTGAAGCTTTCTTT. The V call is TRBV5-1, the J call TRBJ1-1; D might be TRBD1 (5 bases). The CDR3 covers 11 residues. Trimming shortened V by 7 bases and J by 4 bases, and 8 bases separated the two germline ends. CDR1 and CDR2 (germline): SGHRS, YFSETQ.

This chain connects TRBV7-9 to TRBJ1-5; the match to TRBD1 covers 10 bases. The V gene's germline CDR1 is SEHNR and CDR2 FQNEAQ (reference sequence). The CDR3 has 19 amino acids. Losses at the gene ends were 4 bases for V and 3 bases for J; bases not matched to a gene: 15. CDR3 region: CASSSVPGTGESLNQPQHF. In DNA form, the CDR3 reads TGTGCCAGCAGCTCCGTTCCCGGGACAGGGGAGAGTCTCAATCAGCCCCAGCATTTT.

V gene TRBV5-4 combines with J gene TRBJ1-4; D might be TRBD1 (5 bases). Germline CDR1 and CDR2: SGHNT and YYREEE (reference sequence). V lost 0 bases to trimming and J lost 7 bases, with 13 bases between them. The CDR3 runs 15 residues. This chain's CDR3 is CASSLGRGMGEKLFF. In DNA, the CDR3 is TGTGCCAGCAGCTTGGGACGGGGGATGGGTGAAAAACTGTTTTTT.

The CDR3 region is CASRAPGGNQPQHF. CDR3 DNA: TGTGCCAGCAGGGCCCCAGGGGGCAATCAGCCCCAGCATTTT. The gene calls are TRBV28 and TRBJ1-5; maybe TRBD1 (6 bases). The CDR3 runs 14 residues. Germline V gives CDR1 MDHEN, CDR2 SYDVKM. Trimming removed 6 bases at V and 2 bases at J, with 11 bases between.

V usage is TRBV7-3 and J usage is TRBJ2-4; D may be TRBD1 (6 bases). The CDR3 sequence is 16 residues long. Deletions cut 5 bases from V and 0 bases from J, with 14 bases between. Looked up from germline, CDR1 is SGHTA and CDR2 is FQGTGA. CDR3 in amino acids: CASSAEGVLAKNIQYF. DNA for the CDR3: TGTGCCAGCAGCGCCGAGGGGGTCCTAGCCAAAAACATTCAGTACTTC.

The V gene is TRBV28, the J gene TRBJ1-6; 9 bases fit TRBD1. There are 15 residues in the CDR3. From germline, CDR1 is MDHEN and CDR2 SYDVKM. The trim removed 5 bases at V and 8 bases at J, leaving 7 bases unmatched. The CDR3 sequence: CASSGGQGLDSPLHF. CDR3 in DNA: TGTGCCAGCAGTGGGGGACAGGGTCTCGATTCACCCCTCCACTTT.

The chain combines TRBV5-1 with TRBJ2-1, with TRBD1 identical over 11 bases. The CDR3 has 13 amino acids. Germline V gene sequence: CDR1 SGHRS, CDR2 YFSETQ. V was pared by 2 bases and J by 10 bases, with 2 bases of the junction left unmatched. Written as DNA, the CDR3 is TGCGCCAGCAGCTTTGGACAGGGGGCCGAGCAGTTCTTC. As protein: CASSFGQGAEQFF.